The 25 T cell receptor beta chains below come from one sample, sequenced in a study of cytomegalovirus exposure and HLA in healthy donors. The PCR contained 60 Vbeta and 13 Jbeta primers. Only in-frame clones appear in the TCRdb table, and some are missing; sequencing was by immunoSEQ multiplex PCR. The table shows just over 200,000 clones, with 75% to 90% occurring only once. Sequencing used PBMCs. The receptors derive from a woman aged 35 to 49 in good health and CMV-seronegative.

This chain links TRBV30 with TRBJ1-5, with D unclear. Germline assignment: CDR1 GTSNPN and CDR2 SVGIG (reference sequence). The CDR3 consists of 13 residues. Trimming left V 0 bases short and J 2 bases short, with 5 bases between. The CDR3 here is CAWSVLRNQPQHF. The CDR3 DNA reads TGTGCCTGGAGTGTACTCCGCAATCAGCCCCAGCATTTT.

The chain joins TRBV7-9 to TRBJ2-5; D is ambiguous. Germline V gives CDR1 SEHNR, CDR2 FQNEAQ (reference sequence). The CDR3 contains 14 residues. The germline V and J ends were trimmed by 6 bases and 2 bases, with 13 bases remaining between them. The CDR3 nucleotides read TGTGCCAGCAGTATGGGCCAGCCTCAAGAGACCCAGTACTTC. It yields the protein CASSMGQPQETQYF.

Only a few counts were recorded for this clone. The rearrangement uses TRBV7-2 and TRBJ1-1, with a tentative D call TRBD1 (6 bases). Trimming stripped 3 bases from V and 3 bases from J, with 20 bases between. Germline V gives CDR1 SGHTA, CDR2 FQGNSA. The CDR3 is made up of 17 amino acids. The CDR3, as DNA: TGTGCCAGCAGCTTGAGAAGGGGGGGCGGGGCCTACACTGAAGCTTTCTTT. Translated, it gives CASSLRRGGGAYTEAFF.

This sequence joins TRBV19 and TRBJ2-7, with 7 bases that match TRBD1. CDR1 is LNHDA, CDR2 SQIVND, per germline (reference sequence). The V gene end was trimmed by 6 bases and the J gene end by 2 bases; junction bases not matched to a gene: 13. The CDR3 loop spans 16 amino acids. CDR3 sequence (DNA): TGTGCCAGTAGCGGTTTTCAGGGGGTCAGCCCCTACGAGCAGTACTTC. This codes for CASSGFQGVSPYEQYF.

This clone has only one observation. The rearrangement uses TRBV28 and TRBJ1-4, with 8 bases aligning to TRBD1. The V segment lost 6 bases and the J segment 5 bases; nucleotides outside the gene matches: 14. Germline lookup yields CDR1 MDHEN and CDR2 SYDVKM. The CDR3 length is 17 residues. The CDR3 nucleotides read TGTGCCAGCAGGTGGGGGGGGAGGACAGGGATAAATGAAAAACTGTTTTTT. This codes for CASRWGGRTGINEKLFF.

The rearrangement uses TRBV5-4 and TRBJ2-5, with 12 bases aligning to TRBD1. The J segment lost 4 bases and the V segment lost 5 bases, leaving 6 bases of the junction unmatched. CDR3 length: 15 residues. Per germline, CDR1 SGHNT and CDR2 YYREEE (reference sequence). The DNA of the CDR3 is TGTGCCAGCAGTCGCTGGGACAGGGGGCGAGAGACCCAGTACTTC. Translating gives CASSRWDRGRETQYF.

This clone was found a few times. V and J are TRBV7-8 and TRBJ1-1, with TRBD1 matching 12 bases. The CDR3 covers 16 residues. V was clipped by 5 bases and J by 4 bases; unmatched bases: 8. Germline CDR1 and CDR2: SGHVS and FQNEAQ. This chain's CDR3 is CASSVGDRGRFTEAFF. The CDR3 region has the DNA TGTGCCAGCAGCGTAGGGGACAGGGGGCGATTCACTGAAGCTTTCTTT. Full variable domain (outside the CDR3, taken from reference TRBV7-8 and TRBJ1-1): GAGVSQSPRYKVAKRGQDVALRCDPISGHVSLFWYQQALGQGPEFLTYFQNEAQLDKSGLPSDRFFAERPEGSVSTLKIQRTQQEDSAVYLCASSVGDRGRFTEAFFGQGTRLTVV.

The J gene is TRBJ2-3, the V gene TRBV10-3, with 10 bases matching TRBD1. After removal of 4 bases from V and 5 bases from J, the junction contained 6 bases not matched to a gene. Looked up from germline, CDR1 is ENHRY and CDR2 is SYGVKD. The length of the CDR3 is 15 residues. CDR3 sequence: CAISARDRGGDTQYF. CDR3 coding DNA: TGTGCCATCAGTGCCCGGGACAGGGGAGGAGATACGCAGTATTTT.

The chain carries TRBV7-6 and TRBJ1-2, with TRBD1 identical over 8 bases. CDR3 length equals 13 residues. CDR1 is SGHVS and CDR2 is FNYEAQ in the germline V gene. Trimming took 6 bases from V and 6 from J; bases not matched to a gene: 6. The CDR3 protein is CASRGGRGHGYTF. The CDR3 DNA reads TGTGCCAGCAGGGGGGGCAGGGGGCATGGCTACACCTTC. Based on the CDR3 plus reference TRBV7-6 and TRBJ1-2, the full variable domain is GAGVSQSPRYKVTKRGQDVALRCDPISGHVSLYWYRQALGQGPEFLTYFNYEAQQDKSGLPNDRFSAERPEGSISTLTIQRTEQRDSAMYRCASRGGRGHGYTFGSGTRLTVV.

The chain carries TRBV29-1 and TRBJ1-5; weak D call: TRBD1 (6 bases). CDR3 length: 12 amino acids. Germline V gene data show CDR1 as SQVTM and CDR2 as ANQGSEA. The V end lost 7 bases, the J end lost 0 bases, and 7 bases lay between the germline ends. CDR3 nucleotides: TGCAGCGCAGGGGATAGCAATCAGCCCCAGCATTTT. Its protein is CSAGDSNQPQHF.

This clone has just a few counts. The rearrangement joins TRBV6-5 to TRBJ2-3; TRBD2 might be the D (6 bases). The CDR3 sequence is 14 residues long. V lost 2 bases and J lost 2, with 8 bases in between. Germline CDR1 MNHEY, CDR2 SVGAGI. CDR3 in amino acids: CASSYKRATDTQYF. As DNA, the CDR3 is TGTGCCAGCAGTTACAAGCGGGCCACAGATACGCAGTATTTT.

The chain employs TRBV9 and TRBJ2-2, with 14 bases identical to TRBD2. The CDR3 has 17 residues. Germline values: CDR1 SGDLS, CDR2 YYNGEE. The V gene end was trimmed by 0 bases and the J gene end by 6 bases; junction bases not matched to a gene: 4. The CDR3 nucleotides are TGTGCCAGCAGCGTAGGGCCGGGACTAGCGGGAGCCGGGGAGCTGTTTTTT. This codes for CASSVGPGLAGAGELFF. The variable domain in full, completed from reference TRBV9 and TRBJ2-2, reads DSGVTQTPKHLITATGQRVTLRCSPRSGDLSVYWYQQSLDQGLQFLIQYYNGEERAKGNILERFSAQQFPDLHSELNLSSLELGDSALYFCASSVGPGLAGAGELFFGEGSRLTVL.

To note about this clone: One end of the junction does not line up with germline, which may come from a read error. The chain couples TRBV7-9 to TRBJ2-1, with D unresolved. This CDR3 spans 12 amino acids. Germline loops: CDR1 SEHNR, CDR2 FQNEAQ (reference sequence). CDR3 sequence reads: CSSRIGPREQFF. DNA for the CDR3: TGTTCCAGCAGGATAGGTCCGCGGGAGCAGTTCTTC.

CDR3 region: CASREGQGGMYEQYF. For the CDR3, the DNA is TGTGCCAGCAGGGAAGGACAGGGGGGAATGTACGAGCAGTACTTC. The chain has TRBV5-4 and TRBJ2-5; 10 bases align to TRBD1. Near its end, the DNA agrees better with TRBJ2-7, so the J call may be wrong. This CDR3 region has 15 residues. Per the germline V gene, CDR1 is SGHNT and CDR2 is YYREEE (reference sequence).

The chain carries TRBV6-5 and TRBJ2-1; 7 positions match TRBD2. The CDR3 is 14 residues long. Germline V gene data show CDR1 as MNHEY and CDR2 as SVGAGI. V was pared by 3 bases and J by 14 bases, with 13 bases of the junction left unmatched. This CDR3 reads CASSYSPVAGGKFF. CDR3 nucleotide sequence: TGTGCCAGCAGTTATTCCCCTGTAGCGGGTGGGAAGTTCTTC.

This clone is a singleton in its sample. The chain combines TRBV30 with TRBJ1-1; D is perhaps TRBD1 (5 bases). Germline assignment: CDR1 GTSNPN and CDR2 SVGIG (reference sequence). V was shortened by 8 bases and J by 7 bases, with 26 bases between the two germline ends. The CDR3 has 15 residues. The CDR3 protein is CARKKIQGGIGEAFF. DNA for the CDR3: TGTGCCCGGAAAAAGATCCAGGGAGGGATCGGTGAAGCTTTCTTT.

The J gene is TRBJ2-1, the V gene TRBV2, with 12 nucleotides matching TRBD2. With 6 bases clipped from V and 7 bases from J, the junction kept 7 bases outside the gene matches. The V gene's germline CDR1 is SNHLY and CDR2 FYNNEI. The CDR3 has 15 residues. The CDR3 DNA is TGTGCCAGCAGGCAACTAGCGGGAGGTAGTAATGAGCAGTTCTTC. Translating gives CASRQLAGGSNEQFF.

The chain links TRBV2 to TRBJ2-3; TRBD2 aligns across 9 bases. The germline V gene encodes CDR1 SNHLY and CDR2 FYNNEI. With 5 bases clipped from V and 0 bases from J, the junction kept 6 bases outside the gene matches. The CDR3 has 16 residues. The CDR3, as DNA: TGTGCCAGCAGTCCAACTAGCGGGCTAAGCACAGATACGCAGTATTTT. It specifies CASSPTSGLSTDTQYF.

The rearrangement joins TRBV19 to TRBJ2-1; 9 bases align to TRBD2. V gave up 5 bases and J gave up 5 bases; unmatched junction bases: 7. Germline V gene data show CDR1 as LNHDA and CDR2 as SQIVND (reference sequence). The CDR3 has 15 amino acids. The DNA of the CDR3 is TGTGCCAGTAGTTTAGCGGGAGTTTTGGACAATGAGCAGTTCTTC. Its translation: CASSLAGVLDNEQFF.

This clone was found a few times. One end of the junction is discordant with germline, which a read error may explain. The chain has TRBV18 and TRBJ2-7, with a weak D call TRBD1 (5 bases). CDR1 and CDR2 from the germline V gene are KGHSH and LQKENI. The CDR3 length is 12 residues. CDR3 DNA sequence: TGTGCCAGCTCACCCGAAGGGGCCACCTTAGACTTC. Its translation is CASSPEGATLDF.

This chain connects TRBV5-1 to TRBJ1-1; D is undetermined. V gave up 2 bases and J gave up 5 bases, with 13 bases separating them. The CDR3 has 14 residues. CDR1 and CDR2 from the germline V gene are SGHRS and YFSETQ. The CDR3 nucleotides read TGCGCCAGCAGCTTAGTTCTTCAGCGGACTGAAGCTTTCTTT. This codes for CASSLVLQRTEAFF.

The rearrangement links TRBV19 to TRBJ1-1, with D possibly matching TRBD1 (5 bases). Germline CDR1 LNHDA, CDR2 SQIVND (reference sequence). The V and J ends lost 3 bases and 3 bases respectively, with 14 bases between them. The CDR3 has 15 residues. The CDR3 loop is CASSIGTGGDTEAFF. The CDR3 coding sequence is TGTGCCAGTAGTATCGGGACCGGGGGGGACACTGAAGCTTTCTTT.

V gene TRBV9 combines with J gene TRBJ1-2; TRBD1 is a possible D gene (5 bases). The V end lost 0 bases, the J end lost 8 bases, and 11 bases lay between the germline ends. Germline CDR1 reads SGDLS; CDR2 reads YYNGEE. This CDR3 has 13 residues. CDR3 nucleotide sequence: TGTGCCAGCAGCGTAGGAAGGGAGGGGGGCTACACCTTC. This encodes CASSVGREGGYTF.

The chain couples TRBV5-4 to TRBJ2-1, with D perhaps TRBD2 (6 bases). Trimming left V 4 bases short and J 6 bases short, with 8 bases between. CDR3 length equals 12 residues. Looked up from germline, CDR1 is SGHNT and CDR2 is YYREEE (reference sequence). The CDR3 bases are TGTGCCAGCAGCCCAGCGGGCAATGAGCAGTTCTTC. Its protein is CASSPAGNEQFF.

The chain has TRBV27 and TRBJ1-5, with D unclear. Per the germline V gene, CDR1 is MNHEY and CDR2 is SMNVEV (reference sequence). This CDR3 is built from 16 residues. V lost 0 bases and J 5 bases, leaving 14 bases between the germline ends. Written as DNA, the CDR3 is TGTGCCAGCAGTTTATCGGGCTTCTCCCATGATCAGCCCCAGCATTTT. Translating it yields CASSLSGFSHDQPQHF.